Below, 10 T cell receptor beta chains from the same sample are listed, as sequenced in a study of T cell clonotyping in hematopoietic cell transplantation. The protocol was immunoSEQ multiplex PCR, while the TCRdb copy is restricted to in-frame clones and leaves out a portion. The profile shows 29,000 or so clones, 60% to 85% of them singletons. Documented time point: recipient sample about 28 days before transplant, after cytoreduction. The sequencing here drew on peripheral blood mononuclear cells, taken before stem cell transplant. These receptors were taken from a woman in her 30s with chronic myeloid leukemia. Some clones in this sample may be carry-over from other donors' samples.

The chain uses TRBV4-1 and TRBJ1-5; TRBD1 is a possible D gene (6 bases). The germline V gene encodes CDR1 MGHRA and CDR2 YSYEKL. The V end was cut by 0 bases, the J end by 2 bases, with 11 bases between. The CDR3 runs 16 residues. CDR3 sequence (DNA): TGCGCCAGCAGCCAAGATTTAGGGGGTGGCAATCAGCCCCAGCATTTT. Protein sequence: CASSQDLGGGNQPQHF.

The chain couples TRBV30 to TRBJ1-3; possibly TRBD1 for D (5 bases). This CDR3 contains 17 residues. CDR1 and CDR2 (germline): GTSNPN, SVGIG (reference sequence). Trimming cost V 0 bases and J 4 bases, with 19 bases left between them. Here the CDR3 DNA reads TGTGCCTGGAGTGTACGGGGACCGGAGACACGGGGAAACACCATATATTTT. Its translation is CAWSVRGPETRGNTIYF. Looking up the rest from reference TRBV30 and TRBJ1-3 gives the full variable domain: SQTIHQWPATLVQPVGSPLSLECTVEGTSNPNLYWYRQAAGRGLQLLFYSVGIGQISSEVPQNLSASRPQDRQFILSSKKLLLSDSGFYLCAWSVRGPETRGNTIYFGEGSWLTVV.

The J gene is TRBJ2-3, the V gene TRBV5-1, with TRBD1 matching over 7 bases. The germline CDR1 and CDR2 sequences are SGHRS and YFSETQ. Trimming cost V 0 bases and J 5 bases; bases outside gene matches: 9. This CDR3 has 16 amino acids. CDR3: CASSLAAVDRVDTQYF. DNA of the CDR3: TGCGCCAGCAGCTTGGCCGCCGTCGACAGGGTAGATACGCAGTATTTT.

This rearrangement joins TRBV5-1 to TRBJ1-1; 9 nucleotides line up with TRBD1. CDR1 and CDR2 (germline): SGHRS, YFSETQ. V gave up 2 bases and J gave up 2 bases; unmatched junction bases: 4. This CDR3 is built from 15 residues. The CDR3, as DNA: TGCGCCAGCAGCTTCCGGGACAGGGATAACACTGAAGCTTTCTTT. As protein: CASSFRDRDNTEAFF.

V is TRBV6-1 and J is TRBJ2-3, with TRBD1 as a possible D gene (6 bases). Deletions cut 3 bases from V and 2 bases from J, with 12 bases between. There are 15 residues in the CDR3. CDR1 and CDR2 (germline): MNHNS, SASEGT. The CDR3 reads CASSEYRAFTDTQYF. For the CDR3, the DNA is TGTGCCAGCAGTGAGTACAGGGCATTCACAGATACGCAGTATTTT.

This clone has only a few counts. This rearrangement joins TRBV7-2 to TRBJ2-2; D possibly corresponds to TRBD1 (5 bases). Looked up from germline, CDR1 is SGHTA and CDR2 is FQGNSA. Trimming stripped 5 bases from V and 7 bases from J, with 8 bases between. The CDR3 extends over 12 amino acids. CDR3 residues: CASSPDIGELFF. The CDR3 DNA follows: TGTGCCAGCAGCCCGGACATCGGGGAGCTGTTTTTT.

The V gene is TRBV11-2, the J gene TRBJ2-2, with D hard to call. Germline V gene lookup returns CDR1 SGHAT and CDR2 FQNNGV. With 7 bases removed from V and 5 bases from J, the gap between germline ends came to 11 bases. The CDR3 loop spans 13 amino acids. CDR3 protein: CASMERETGELFF. The CDR3 coding sequence is TGTGCCAGCATGGAAAGGGAAACCGGGGAGCTGTTTTTT.

The chain couples TRBV5-5 to TRBJ2-3; 8 bases map to TRBD1. This CDR3 comprises 15 residues. With V trimmed by 5 bases and J by 4 bases, 9 bases remained unmatched. Germline CDR1 SGHKS, CDR2 YYEKEE (reference sequence). The CDR3, as DNA: TGTGCCAGCAGTTTCGGACAGGGCTGGTCAGATACGCAGTATTTT. It translates to CASSFGQGWSDTQYF.

This clone is deemed large (0.1 to 1%). This sequence joins TRBV6-4 and TRBJ2-7, with D tentatively TRBD1 (5 bases). Germline CDR1 MRHNA, CDR2 SNTAGT. The germline V and J ends were trimmed by 4 bases and 1 base, with 11 bases remaining between them. This CDR3 comprises 14 residues. The CDR3 region has the DNA TGTGCCAGCAGTGTCCAGGCAGGGTCCTACGAGCAGTACTTC. It yields the protein CASSVQAGSYEQYF.

The CDR3 DNA follows: TGTGCCAGCAGTGCCCTAGCGGGGGGCTCCTACAATGAGCAGTTCTTC. It codes for CASSALAGGSYNEQFF. The chain is built from TRBV6-1 and TRBJ2-1; 11 bases agree with TRBD2. The CDR3 loop spans 16 amino acids. Germline trimming cut 4 bases from V and 0 bases from J; bases unmatched to any gene: 2. Per germline, CDR1 MNHNS and CDR2 SASEGT.